This TCR beta chain was retrieved from a study of human T cells and chemical hapten exposure. Across the study: Patients got weekly scalp diphenylcyclopropenone doses over the approximately 24-week study.

Concerning this clonotype itself: What it binds is not known.

TCRdb ran MiXCR on the RACE reads and lists one entry per CDR3 protein. The sample shows tens of thousands of distinct CDR3 sequences, around an eighth of them seen only once. Time point: pre-sensitization, week 0. Treatment denoted: therapeutic diphenylcyclopropenone sensitization with weekly scalp DPC. Alopecia patients, 18 to 70 years old and DPC-suitable, served as donors. Study findings and constraints: Alopecia in all donors means immunity may differ from healthy individuals.

The TCR was taken from a woman aged 25-40 years with alopecia areata. Some clones in this sample may be carry-over from other donors' samples. Here the sequenced sample was whole blood, taken in connection with sensitization to the hapten diphenylcyclopropenone (DPC).

The CDR3 loop reads CASTKPGLTNHNEQFF. Here the CDR3 DNA reads TGTGCCAGCACCAAACCGGGACTTACCAACCACAATGAGCAGTTCTTC. The V gene is TRBV7-2, the J gene TRBJ2-1; tentatively, D is TRBD2 (6 bases). V was shortened by 7 bases and J by 5 bases, with 21 bases between the two germline ends. Germline CDR1 and CDR2: SGHTA and FQGNSA. The CDR3 covers 16 residues.